This T cell receptor beta chain was profiled in a study of blood T cell repertoires in COVID-19. Sequencing was performed with immunoSEQ multiplex PCR; in TCRdb, only in-frame clones are kept and a portion is missing. The sample shows about 170,000 clones, 84% of them seen only once. Germline CDR1 is SGHRS and CDR2 is YFSETQ. This CDR3 contains 14 residues. Germline trimming cut 4 bases from V and 5 bases from J; bases unmatched to any gene: 6. The sample was peripheral blood. The J gene is TRBJ1-5, the V gene TRBV5-1; the match to TRBD1 covers 7 bases. The sequence was obtained from a human donor with acute or convalescent COVID-19. The donor label of this sample is uncertain. In DNA form, the CDR3 reads TGCGCCAGCAGCCCAAGGCAGGGGGATCAGCCCCAGCATTTT. This translates into CASSPRQGDQPQHF.